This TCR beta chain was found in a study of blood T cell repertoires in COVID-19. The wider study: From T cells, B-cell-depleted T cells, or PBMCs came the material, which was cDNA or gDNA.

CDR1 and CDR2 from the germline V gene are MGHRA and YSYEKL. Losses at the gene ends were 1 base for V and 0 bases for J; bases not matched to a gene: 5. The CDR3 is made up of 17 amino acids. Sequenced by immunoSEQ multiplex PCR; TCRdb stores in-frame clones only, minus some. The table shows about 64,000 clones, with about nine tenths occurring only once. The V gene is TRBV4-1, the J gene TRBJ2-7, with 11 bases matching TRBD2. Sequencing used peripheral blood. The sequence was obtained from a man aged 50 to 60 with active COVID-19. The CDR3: CASSQVGTSGYSYEQYF. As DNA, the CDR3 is TGCGCCAGCAGCCAAGTCGGGACTAGCGGATACTCCTACGAGCAGTACTTC.